This T cell receptor beta chain was retrieved from a study of blood T cell repertoires in COVID-19 (dated by TCRdb to the early 2020s). Concerning the study at large: Collaborator samples came from the United States, Italy and Spain and covered acute and convalescent phases of COVID-19. Samples came from the ongoing ImmuneRACE study (first 160 participants) plus 1,254 subjects from 6 global collaborators. HLA class I and class II types, where available, came from metadata supplied by the sample provider rather than from assay-based typing. A de-identified subject ID, COVID-19 status, age in years and sex were almost always included in the sample metadata. Subjects who had been exposed to COVID-19, were actively infected with it, or had recovered from it provided the deeply sampled blood TCRbeta repertoires that made up the dataset. The repertoires were released in a freely available public database meant as a resource for research on the immune response to SARS-CoV-2. The prospective study material was composed of cDNA or gDNA derived from T cells, B-cell-depleted T cells, or PBMCs.

The immunoSEQ Assay, a bias-controlled multiplex PCR, was used to amplify TCRbeta CDR3 regions from genomic DNA. The original pipeline was this. Within the assay, amplification of reference gene primers was used to estimate how many nucleated cells each sample contained. Sequence reads were collapsed and filtered to measure the absolute abundance of every unique TCRbeta CDR3 rearrangement. For each sample, productive Simpson clonality was calculated as the square root of Simpson's diversity index across productive rearrangements. In its TCRdb copy, this immuneACCESS table keeps in-frame sequences only and misses some clones. Where compared with another copy, unresolved V genes explain less than half of these, and the others have no known cause. That table is the source of V, J and clone size, and D and trimming were worked out from the DNA. The sample table contains hundreds of thousands of clones; only one count was recorded for 87% of them. The top ten clonotypes cover about 6.3% of the sample.

General findings and caveats noted by the study authors: How much clinical and demographic metadata was included differed by source and by participant, and the metadata was provided uncurated.

One collaborating source in Seattle enrolled patients while the patients were actively infected and followed the patients over time throughout the course of disease. Whole blood was collected in K2EDTA tubes by collaborating institutions according to the institutions' own protocols. For TCRbeta analysis, collaborators shipped samples in one of three forms: frozen whole blood, isolated PBMCs, or DNA extracted from either of those sample types. Concerning this clone: Its antigen remains unidentified. Within one base of it there is no much larger clone, and no base qualities were kept.

From the germline V gene (reference sequence), CDR1 is LNHDA and CDR2 is SQIVND. Inclusive of the bounding cysteine and phenylalanine, the CDR3 is 12 residues long. Of all the DNA, just the CDR3 is kept, 36 bases in frame from base 1. V gives up 7 bases and J gives up 10 bases, and the segment between their germline ends measures 16 bases. The V and J segments used are TRBV19 and TRBJ1-2; a weak D assignment points to TRBD1 (5 bases agree). Sequencing was carried out using peripheral blood. This sequence originates from a woman between 45 and 65 years old with COVID-19, enrolled during active disease. The CDR3 protein: CASNTNAGPYTF. The DNA is TGTGCCAGTAATACAAATGCAGGGCCCTACACCTTC.